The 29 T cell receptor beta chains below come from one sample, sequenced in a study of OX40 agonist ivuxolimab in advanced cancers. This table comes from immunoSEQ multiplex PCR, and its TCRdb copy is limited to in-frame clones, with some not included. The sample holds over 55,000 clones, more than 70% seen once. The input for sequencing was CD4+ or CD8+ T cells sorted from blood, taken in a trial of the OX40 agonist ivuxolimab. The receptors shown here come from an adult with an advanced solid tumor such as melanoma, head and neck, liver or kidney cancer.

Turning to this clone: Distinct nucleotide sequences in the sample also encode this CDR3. The CDR3: CASRAGGGARVGQPQHF. CDR3 DNA sequence: TGTGCCAGTAGGGCTGGGGGGGGCGCGAGGGTTGGACAGCCCCAGCATTTT. This chain connects TRBV19 to TRBJ1-5; a weak D match, TRBD1 (6 bases). Trimming left V 6 bases short and J 7 bases short, with 25 bases between. This CDR3 has 17 residues. Germline V gene data show CDR1 as LNHDA and CDR2 as SQIVND (reference sequence).

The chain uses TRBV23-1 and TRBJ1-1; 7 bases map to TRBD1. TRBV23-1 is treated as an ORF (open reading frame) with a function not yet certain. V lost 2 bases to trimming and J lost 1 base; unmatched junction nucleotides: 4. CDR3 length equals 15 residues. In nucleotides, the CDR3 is TGCGCCAGCAGTCAAGAGGACAGGCCGAACACTGAAGCTTTCTTT. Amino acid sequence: CASSQEDRPNTEAFF.

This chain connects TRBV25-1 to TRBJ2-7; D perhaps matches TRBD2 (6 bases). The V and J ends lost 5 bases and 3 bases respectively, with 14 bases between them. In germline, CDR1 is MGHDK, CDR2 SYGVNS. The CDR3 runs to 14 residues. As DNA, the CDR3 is TGTGCCAGCAGTCTGGCGGGGTCCGGCTACGAGCAGTACTTC. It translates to CASSLAGSGYEQYF.

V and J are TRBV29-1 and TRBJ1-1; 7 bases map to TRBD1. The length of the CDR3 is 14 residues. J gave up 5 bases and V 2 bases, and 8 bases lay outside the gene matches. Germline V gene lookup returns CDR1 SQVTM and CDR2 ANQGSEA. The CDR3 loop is CSVEQDRARTEAFF. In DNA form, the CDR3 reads TGCAGCGTTGAACAAGACAGGGCTCGAACTGAAGCTTTCTTT.

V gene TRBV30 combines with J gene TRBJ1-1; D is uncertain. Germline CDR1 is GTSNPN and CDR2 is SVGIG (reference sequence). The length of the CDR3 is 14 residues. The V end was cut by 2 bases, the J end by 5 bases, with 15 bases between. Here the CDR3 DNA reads TGTGCCTGGAGTTTAAGCACGAAAGGGACTGAAGCTTTCTTT. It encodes CAWSLSTKGTEAFF.

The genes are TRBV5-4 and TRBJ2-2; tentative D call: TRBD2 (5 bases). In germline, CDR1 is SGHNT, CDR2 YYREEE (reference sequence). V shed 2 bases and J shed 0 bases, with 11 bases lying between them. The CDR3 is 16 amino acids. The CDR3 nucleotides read TGTGCCAGCAGCTTAGAGCGGCGAACGAACACCGGGGAGCTGTTTTTT. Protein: CASSLERRTNTGELFF.

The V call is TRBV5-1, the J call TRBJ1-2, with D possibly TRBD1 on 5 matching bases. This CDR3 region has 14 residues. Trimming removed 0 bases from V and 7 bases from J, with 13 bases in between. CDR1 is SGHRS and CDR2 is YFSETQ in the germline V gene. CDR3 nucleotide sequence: TGCGCCAGCAGCTTGGCGGACACTGGCGGTGGCTACACCTTC. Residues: CASSLADTGGGYTF.

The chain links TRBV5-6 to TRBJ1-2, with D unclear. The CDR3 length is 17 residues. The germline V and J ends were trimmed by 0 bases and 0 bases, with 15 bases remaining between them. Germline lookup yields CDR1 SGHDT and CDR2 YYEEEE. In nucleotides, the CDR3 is TGTGCCAGCAGCTTGGCCCGGCAGGTGCTAGCTAACTATGGCTACACCTTC. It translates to CASSLARQVLANYGYTF.

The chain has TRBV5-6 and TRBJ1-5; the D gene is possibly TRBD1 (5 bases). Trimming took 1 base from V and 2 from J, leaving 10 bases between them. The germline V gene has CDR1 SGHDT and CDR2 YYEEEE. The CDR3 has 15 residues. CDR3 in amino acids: CASSLWGVGNQPQHF. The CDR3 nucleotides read TGTGCCAGCAGCTTGTGGGGGGTAGGCAATCAGCCCCAGCATTTT.

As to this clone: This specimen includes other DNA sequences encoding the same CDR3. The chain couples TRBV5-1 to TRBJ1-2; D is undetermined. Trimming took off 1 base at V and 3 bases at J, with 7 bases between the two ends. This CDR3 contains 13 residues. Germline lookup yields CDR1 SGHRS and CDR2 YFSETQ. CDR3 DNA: TGCGCCAGCAGCTTGAATGGAGACTATGGCTACACCTTC. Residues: CASSLNGDYGYTF. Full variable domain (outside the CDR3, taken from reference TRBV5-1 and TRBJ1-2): KAGVTQTPRYLIKTRGQQVTLSCSPISGHRSVSWYQQTPGQGLQFLFEYFSETQRNKGNFPGRFSGRQFSNSRSEMNVSTLELGDSALYLCASSLNGDYGYTFGSGTRLTVV.

CDR3 sequence reads: CASSDRTRNYGYTF. DNA of the CDR3: TGTGCCAGCTCTGATAGAACCAGAAACTATGGCTACACCTTC. The rearrangement uses TRBV6-1 and TRBJ1-2; D call uncertain. The CDR3 runs 14 residues. With 8 bases removed from V and 2 bases from J, the gap between germline ends came to 15 bases. Germline V gene sequence: CDR1 MNHNS, CDR2 SASEGT.

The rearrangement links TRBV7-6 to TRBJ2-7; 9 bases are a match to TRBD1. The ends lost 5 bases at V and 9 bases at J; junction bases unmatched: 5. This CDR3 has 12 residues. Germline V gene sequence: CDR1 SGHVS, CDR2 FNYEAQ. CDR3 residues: CASSPGQGVQYF. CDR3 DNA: TGTGCCAGCAGCCCGGGACAGGGAGTGCAGTACTTC.

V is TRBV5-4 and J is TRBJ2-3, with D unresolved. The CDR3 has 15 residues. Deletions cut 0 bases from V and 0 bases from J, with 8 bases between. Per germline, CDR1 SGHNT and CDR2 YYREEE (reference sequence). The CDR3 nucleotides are TGTGCCAGCAGCTTGGACAGCGCAAGCACAGATACGCAGTATTTT. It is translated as CASSLDSASTDTQYF.

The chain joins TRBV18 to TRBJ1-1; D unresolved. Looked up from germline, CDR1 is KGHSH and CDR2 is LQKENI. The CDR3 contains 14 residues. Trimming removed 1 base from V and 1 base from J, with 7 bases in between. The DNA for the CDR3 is TGTGCCAGCTCACCACAGGAGACGAACACTGAAGCTTTCTTT. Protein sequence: CASSPQETNTEAFF.

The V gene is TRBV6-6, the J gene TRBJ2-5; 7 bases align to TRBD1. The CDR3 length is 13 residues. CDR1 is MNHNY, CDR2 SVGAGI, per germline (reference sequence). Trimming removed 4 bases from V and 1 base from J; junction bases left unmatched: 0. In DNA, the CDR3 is TGTGCCAGCAGTTGGGACAGCCAAGAGACCCAGTACTTC. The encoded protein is CASSWDSQETQYF.

The CDR3 region has the DNA TGTGCCAGCAGTATTAGCGGGGGGGCCTGGAACATTCAGTACTTC. This translates into CASSISGGAWNIQYF. The J gene is TRBJ2-4, the V gene TRBV5-6; 11 bases map to TRBD2. This CDR3 is 15 amino acids long. The V and J ends lost 5 bases and 7 bases, in that order; junction bases with no gene match: 8. Germline CDR1 is SGHDT and CDR2 is YYEEEE.

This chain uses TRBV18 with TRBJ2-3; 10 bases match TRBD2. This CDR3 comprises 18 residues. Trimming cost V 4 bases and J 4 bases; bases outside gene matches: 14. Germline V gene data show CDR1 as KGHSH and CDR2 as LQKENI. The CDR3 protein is CASSQFYGAGGPADTQYF. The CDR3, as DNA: TGTGCCAGCTCACAATTTTATGGAGCGGGGGGGCCGGCAGATACGCAGTATTTT.

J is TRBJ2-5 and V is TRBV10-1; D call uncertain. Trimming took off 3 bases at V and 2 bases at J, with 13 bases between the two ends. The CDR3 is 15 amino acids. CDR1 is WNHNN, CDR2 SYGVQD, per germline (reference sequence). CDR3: CASSDHTRPQETQYF. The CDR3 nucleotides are TGCGCCAGCAGTGATCACACCAGGCCTCAAGAGACCCAGTACTTC.

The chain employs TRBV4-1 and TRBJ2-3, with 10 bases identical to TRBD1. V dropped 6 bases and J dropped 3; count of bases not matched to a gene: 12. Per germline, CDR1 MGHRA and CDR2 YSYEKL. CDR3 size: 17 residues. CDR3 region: CASSALRTGGVTDTQYF. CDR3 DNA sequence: TGCGCCAGCAGTGCCCTAAGGACAGGGGGAGTGACAGATACGCAGTATTTT.

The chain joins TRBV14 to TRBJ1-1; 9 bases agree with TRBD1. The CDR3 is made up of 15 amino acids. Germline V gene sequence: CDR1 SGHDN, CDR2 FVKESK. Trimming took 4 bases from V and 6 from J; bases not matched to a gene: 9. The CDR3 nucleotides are TGTGCCAGCAGCCTAGAGGGACAGGGTATCGCTGAAGCTTTCTTT. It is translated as CASSLEGQGIAEAFF.

CDR3 bases: TGTGCCAGCAGCTACCGGGACAGGGATCCGATCGGCTACACCTTC. Its protein is CASSYRDRDPIGYTF. The chain couples TRBV7-9 to TRBJ1-2; 9 bases align to TRBD1. The CDR3 spans 15 residues. Germline CDR1 reads SEHNR; CDR2 reads FQNEAQ (reference sequence). V was clipped by 4 bases and J by 8 bases; unmatched bases: 11.

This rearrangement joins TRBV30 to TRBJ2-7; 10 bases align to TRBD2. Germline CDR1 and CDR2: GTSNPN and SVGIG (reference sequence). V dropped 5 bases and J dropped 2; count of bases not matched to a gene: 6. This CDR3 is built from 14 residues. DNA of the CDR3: TGTGCCTGGGAAAATAGCGGGGGGACCTACGAGCAGTACTTC. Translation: CAWENSGGTYEQYF.

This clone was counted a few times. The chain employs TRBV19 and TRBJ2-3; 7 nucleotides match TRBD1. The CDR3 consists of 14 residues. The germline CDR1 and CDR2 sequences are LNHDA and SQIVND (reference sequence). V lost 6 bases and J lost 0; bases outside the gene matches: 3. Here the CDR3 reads CASSEGASTDTQYF. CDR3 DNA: TGTGCCAGTAGCGAGGGGGCCAGCACAGATACGCAGTATTTT.

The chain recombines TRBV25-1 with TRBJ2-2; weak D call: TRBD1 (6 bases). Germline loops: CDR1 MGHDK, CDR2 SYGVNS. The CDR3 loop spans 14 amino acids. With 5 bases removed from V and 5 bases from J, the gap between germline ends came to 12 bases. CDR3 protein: CASSRQDMTGELFF. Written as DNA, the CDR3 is TGTGCCAGCAGTCGACAGGACATGACCGGGGAGCTGTTTTTT. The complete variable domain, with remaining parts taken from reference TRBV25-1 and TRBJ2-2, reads EADIYQTPRYLVIGTGKKITLECSQTMGHDKMYWYQQDPGMELHLIHYSYGVNSTEKGDLSSESTVSRIRTEHFPLTLESARPSHTSQYLCASSRQDMTGELFFGEGSRLTVL.

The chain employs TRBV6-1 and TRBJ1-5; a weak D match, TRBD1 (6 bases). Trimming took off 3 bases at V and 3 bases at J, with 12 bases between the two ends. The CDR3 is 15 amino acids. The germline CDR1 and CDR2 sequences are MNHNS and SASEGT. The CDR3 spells CASSDQTGVNQPQHF. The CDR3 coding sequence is TGTGCCAGCAGTGACCAGACAGGTGTCAATCAGCCCCAGCATTTT.

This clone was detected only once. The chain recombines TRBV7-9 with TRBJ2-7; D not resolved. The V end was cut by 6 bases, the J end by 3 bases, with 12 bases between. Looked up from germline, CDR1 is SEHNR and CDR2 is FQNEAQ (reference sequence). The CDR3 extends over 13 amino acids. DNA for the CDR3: TGTGCCAGCAGAGGGTCCGGCGGCTACGAGCAGTACTTC. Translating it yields CASRGSGGYEQYF.

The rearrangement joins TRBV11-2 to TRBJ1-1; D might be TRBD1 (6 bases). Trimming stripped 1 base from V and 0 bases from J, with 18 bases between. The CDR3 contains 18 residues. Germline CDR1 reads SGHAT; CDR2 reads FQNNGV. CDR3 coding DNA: TGTGCCAGCAGCTTAGGGGGGGGCGCTTACTCGGTGAACACTGAAGCTTTCTTT. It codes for CASSLGGGAYSVNTEAFF. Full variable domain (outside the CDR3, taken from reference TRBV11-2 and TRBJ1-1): EAGVAQSPRYKIIEKRQSVAFWCNPISGHATLYWYQQILGQGPKLLIQFQNNGVVDDSQLPKDRFSAERLKGVDSTLKIQPAKLEDSAVYLCASSLGGGAYSVNTEAFFGQGTRLTVV.

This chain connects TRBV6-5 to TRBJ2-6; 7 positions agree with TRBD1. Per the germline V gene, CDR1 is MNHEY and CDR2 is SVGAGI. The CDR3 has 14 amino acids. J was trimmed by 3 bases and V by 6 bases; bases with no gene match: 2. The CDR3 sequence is CASRGGGGANVLTF. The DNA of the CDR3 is TGTGCCAGCAGAGGGGGCGGTGGGGCCAACGTCCTGACTTTC.

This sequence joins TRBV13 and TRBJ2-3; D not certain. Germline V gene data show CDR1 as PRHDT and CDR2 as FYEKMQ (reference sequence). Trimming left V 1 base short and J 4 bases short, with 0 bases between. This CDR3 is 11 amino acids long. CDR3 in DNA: TGTGCCAGCAGCTTAGCAGATACGCAGTATTTT. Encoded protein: CASSLADTQYF. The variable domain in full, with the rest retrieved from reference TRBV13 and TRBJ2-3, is AAGVIQSPRHLIKEKRETATLKCYPIPRHDTVYWYQQGPGQDPQFLISFYEKMQSDKGSIPDRFSAQQFSDYHSELNMSSLELGDSALYFCASSLADTQYFGPGTRLTVL.